These T cell receptor beta chains were read from a single sample in a study of shared clonotypes between healthy human individuals. Repertoires were generated with immunoSEQ multiplex PCR, while TCRdb's copy carries only in-frame clones and drops some. This repertoire shows roughly 170,000 clones, approximately 61% found once; its top ten account for 8.5% to 12%. Sequenced: memory CD4+ T cells sorted from blood. The receptors were gathered from a man aged 25-45 years in good health. Each CDR3 is given with its conserved first and last residue. The order of the fields is J gene, clone size, D gene, V gene, CDR3 DNA, CDR3 protein. The D gene is left open where the match is weak. Clone size is given for some rows only: seen once, a few or many times, or a class if the clone is expanded.

j_call: TRBJ2-4
clone_size: .
d_call: .
v_call: TRBV6-1
cdr3_nt: TGTGCCAGCAGTGAAGTTGGGAACATTCAGTACTTC
cdr3_aa: CASSEVGNIQYF

j_call: TRBJ2-3
clone_size: .
d_call: TRBD2
v_call: TRBV2
cdr3_nt: TGTGCCAGCAGTGGGGGGACTAGCGGGAGGACGCAGTATTTT
cdr3_aa: CASSGGTSGRTQYF

j_call: TRBJ2-5
clone_size: .
d_call: TRBD1
v_call: TRBV28
cdr3_nt: TGTGCCAGCAGCCAGCCGGGACAGATTCAAGAGACCCAGTACTTC
cdr3_aa: CASSQPGQIQETQYF

j_call: TRBJ1-1
clone_size: .
d_call: .
v_call: TRBV5-6
cdr3_nt: TGTGCCAGCAGCTTGACCCGGCTCGTGAACACTGAAGCTTTCTTT
cdr3_aa: CASSLTRLVNTEAFF

j_call: TRBJ2-5
clone_size: .
d_call: .
v_call: TRBV4-3
cdr3_nt: TGCGCCAGCAGCCAAGATATGGTTCAGACCCAGTACTTC
cdr3_aa: CASSQDMVQTQYF

j_call: TRBJ2-3
clone_size: once
d_call: TRBD2
v_call: TRBV18
cdr3_nt: TGTGCCACCGGGTCCCTAGCGGGAGGCCGCACAGATACGCAGTATTTT
cdr3_aa: CATGSLAGGRTDTQYF

j_call: TRBJ2-5
clone_size: few
d_call: .
v_call: TRBV5-1
cdr3_nt: TGCGCCAGCAGCGGCTACAGGGCGTCGGAGACCCAGTACTTC
cdr3_aa: CASSGYRASETQYF

j_call: TRBJ2-1
clone_size: .
d_call: .
v_call: TRBV2
cdr3_nt: TGTGCCAGCAGTGTAGGGAACTTAAACTACAATGAGCAGTTCTTC
cdr3_aa: CASSVGNLNYNEQFF

j_call: TRBJ2-7
clone_size: .
d_call: TRBD2
v_call: TRBV11-2
cdr3_nt: TGTGCCAGCAGCTTAGATGAACTAGCGGGGCCGCAGTACTTC
cdr3_aa: CASSLDELAGPQYF

j_call: TRBJ2-1
clone_size: .
d_call: .
v_call: TRBV7-9
cdr3_nt: TGTGCCAGCAGCTTAGCGGGAGTTGAGCAGTTCTTC
cdr3_aa: CASSLAGVEQFF

j_call: TRBJ2-1
clone_size: .
d_call: .
v_call: TRBV5-1
cdr3_nt: TGCGCCAGCCCCGCCTTCCGGGACCTACTCAACGGTGAGCAGTTCTTC
cdr3_aa: CASPAFRDLLNGEQFF

j_call: TRBJ1-2
clone_size: .
d_call: .
v_call: TRBV5-1
cdr3_nt: TGCGCCAGCAGCTTTGGGCAGACAGACTATGGCTACACCTTC
cdr3_aa: CASSFGQTDYGYTF

j_call: TRBJ2-3
clone_size: .
d_call: .
v_call: TRBV29-1
cdr3_nt: TGCAGCGCTCCCAGAGAAGCTAGCACAGATACGCAGTATTTT
cdr3_aa: CSAPREASTDTQYF

j_call: TRBJ1-3
clone_size: .
d_call: .
v_call: TRBV10-1
cdr3_nt: TGCGCCAGCACGGCAGGGAGGGCCTCTGGAAACACCATATATTTT
cdr3_aa: CASTAGRASGNTIYF

j_call: TRBJ2-1
clone_size: .
d_call: TRBD2
v_call: TRBV25-1
cdr3_nt: TGTGCCATCACGGAAAGCGGGAGAGTGTATGAGCAGTTCTTC
cdr3_aa: CAITESGRVYEQFF

j_call: TRBJ1-2
clone_size: .
d_call: TRBD1
v_call: TRBV29-1
cdr3_nt: TGTAGCGTTGACAGGGATCACACCTTC
cdr3_aa: CSVDRDHTF